The 15 T cell receptor beta chains listed next were all sequenced from one sample in a study of shared clonotypes between healthy human individuals. It was CD45RO-negative cells, positively selected for CCR7, that made up naive CD8 cells, with terminally differentiated effector memory CD45RA+ cells excluded. The table came from immunoSEQ multiplex PCR; TCRdb's copy has only in-frame clones and leaves some out. The profile covers some 740,000 clones, with more than 85% appearing a single time and less than 25% taken by the ten largest. Sequencing was done on a sample of naive CD8+ T cells sorted from blood. Receptor source: a man between 25 and 39 years old in good health.

The rearrangement uses TRBV5-5 and TRBJ2-7, with D tentatively TRBD1 (5 bases). The CDR3 consists of 14 residues. V was cut by 2 bases and J by 3 bases, with 12 bases left in between. Germline values: CDR1 SGHKS, CDR2 YYEKEE (reference sequence). CDR3 bases: TGTGCCAGCAGCTTAGGGGTTCAGTTCTACGAGCAGTACTTC. Its translation: CASSLGVQFYEQYF.

The chain has TRBV5-4 and TRBJ2-7; no reliable D call. Deletions cut 0 bases from V and 3 bases from J, with 10 bases between. Germline V lookup: CDR1 SGHNT, CDR2 YYREEE (reference sequence). The CDR3 is made up of 14 amino acids. CDR3 loop: CASSLALGSYEQYF. CDR3 nucleotide sequence: TGTGCCAGCAGCTTGGCCCTGGGCAGCTACGAGCAGTACTTC.

The genes are TRBV28 and TRBJ2-2; D remains ambiguous. Looked up from germline, CDR1 is MDHEN and CDR2 is SYDVKM. CDR3 size: 17 residues. V was shortened by 6 bases and J by 0 bases, with 17 bases between the two germline ends. The CDR3 coding sequence is TGTGCCAGCAGCAACTTGCCTCGGCTAACGAACACCGGGGAGCTGTTTTTT. Protein product: CASSNLPRLTNTGELFF.

This chain joins TRBV13 and TRBJ1-1, with a possible D match to TRBD1 (5 bases). Trimming stripped 4 bases from V and 7 bases from J, with 22 bases between. Germline values: CDR1 PRHDT, CDR2 FYEKMQ (reference sequence). The CDR3 contains 16 residues. The CDR3 protein is CASSYKGVGSLGEAFF. The CDR3 nucleotides are TGTGCCAGCAGCTACAAAGGGGTGGGGTCCCTAGGTGAAGCTTTCTTT.

The rearrangement uses TRBV7-9 and TRBJ2-1; the D is unclear. Germline V gene lookup returns CDR1 SEHNR and CDR2 FQNEAQ (reference sequence). V lost 3 bases and J 3 bases, leaving 9 bases between the germline ends. The CDR3 totals 14 residues. CDR3 sequence reads: CASSFVTNYNEQFF. Here the CDR3 DNA reads TGTGCCAGCAGCTTCGTTACAAACTACAATGAGCAGTTCTTC.

The V gene is TRBV11-2, the J gene TRBJ2-7; D call uncertain. Trimming removed 1 base at V and 3 bases at J, with 13 bases between. Germline-derived CDR1 and CDR2 are SGHAT and FQNNGV. CDR3 length: 15 amino acids. CDR3 DNA: TGTGCCAGCAGCTTAGGGGTAAACCCTAACTACGAGCAGTACTTC. It encodes CASSLGVNPNYEQYF. The full variable domain, its missing parts supplied by reference TRBV11-2 and TRBJ2-7, is EAGVAQSPRYKIIEKRQSVAFWCNPISGHATLYWYQQILGQGPKLLIQFQNNGVVDDSQLPKDRFSAERLKGVDSTLKIQPAKLEDSAVYLCASSLGVNPNYEQYFGPGTRLTVT.

The rearrangement uses TRBV12-5 and TRBJ2-6; D possibly corresponds to TRBD1 (5 bases). The CDR3 is 18 amino acids. In germline, CDR1 is LGHNT, CDR2 FRNRAP. V gave up 4 bases and J gave up 5 bases, with 21 bases separating them. Here the CDR3 reads CASGSLPAGQSRANVLTF. The CDR3 DNA is TGTGCTAGTGGTTCACTTCCTGCAGGACAAAGTCGGGCCAACGTCCTGACTTTC.

The chain recombines TRBV4-1 with TRBJ2-1; 14 positions agree with TRBD2. The length of the CDR3 is 16 residues. Unmatched junction bases numbered 3, after V lost 0 bases and J lost 8 bases. Germline V gives CDR1 MGHRA, CDR2 YSYEKL. CDR3 nucleotide sequence: TGCGCCAGCAGCCAAGAACCGGGACTAGCGGGAGATGAGCAGTTCTTC. Its translation: CASSQEPGLAGDEQFF.

This chain connects TRBV4-3 to TRBJ1-2; 9 bases line up with TRBD1. This CDR3 region has 14 residues. Trimming cost V 3 bases and J 5 bases; bases outside gene matches: 4. CDR1 is LGHNA, CDR2 YSLEER, per germline. The chain's CDR3 is CASSHTGTGYGYTF. CDR3 nucleotide sequence: TGCGCCAGCAGCCACACCGGGACAGGGTATGGCTACACCTTC.

The chain carries TRBV19 and TRBJ2-2; TRBD1 matches 8 bases. The CDR3 runs to 16 residues. Per the germline V gene, CDR1 is LNHDA and CDR2 is SQIVND (reference sequence). Losses at the gene ends were 4 bases for V and 6 bases for J; bases not matched to a gene: 10. CDR3 coding DNA: TGTGCCAGTAGTAGCTCTCCGACAGGGGAGGCCGGGGAGCTGTTTTTT. It specifies CASSSSPTGEAGELFF.

This clone was detected once. The J gene is TRBJ1-4, the V gene TRBV7-6; no firm D call. From germline, CDR1 is SGHVS and CDR2 FNYEAQ. V dropped 5 bases and J dropped 1 base, with 11 bases sitting between them. This CDR3 comprises 15 residues. The CDR3: CASSQRAGTNEKLFF. CDR3 DNA sequence: TGTGCCAGCAGCCAAAGGGCGGGAACTAATGAAAAACTGTTTTTT. Drawing the rest from reference TRBV7-6 and TRBJ1-4, the complete variable domain is GAGVSQSPRYKVTKRGQDVALRCDPISGHVSLYWYRQALGQGPEFLTYFNYEAQQDKSGLPNDRFSAERPEGSISTLTIQRTEQRDSAMYRCASSQRAGTNEKLFFGSGTQLSVL.

The chain couples TRBV27 to TRBJ1-3; unclear D gene. CDR3 size: 15 residues. The V end was cut by 5 bases, the J end by 0 bases, with 11 bases between. Germline values: CDR1 MNHEY, CDR2 SMNVEV (reference sequence). In DNA form, the CDR3 reads TGTGCCAGCAGTCCGGACGCGAGCTCTGGAAACACCATATATTTT. Protein: CASSPDASSGNTIYF.

The rearrangement links TRBV29-1 to TRBJ2-2, with 9 positions matching TRBD2. This CDR3 has 15 residues. Unmatched junction bases numbered 7, after V lost 1 base and J lost 7 bases. Germline V CDR1 and CDR2: SQVTM, ANQGSEA. The CDR3 nucleotides are TGCAGCGTTGAAGTGGGTAGCGGGAGTGGCGGGGAGCTGTTTTTT. Its protein product is CSVEVGSGSGGELFF.

A single count supports this clone. The chain uses TRBV18 and TRBJ2-3, with 9 positions matching TRBD1. Unmatched junction bases numbered 9, after V lost 3 bases and J lost 2 bases. CDR3 length: 17 amino acids. Germline V gives CDR1 KGHSH, CDR2 LQKENI. In DNA, the CDR3 is TGTGCCAGCTCACCCGCCCCGGGACAGGGAATCACAGATACGCAGTATTTT. Translating it yields CASSPAPGQGITDTQYF.

The chain is built from TRBV5-4 and TRBJ2-5, with TRBD2 identical over 14 bases. The CDR3 loop spans 19 amino acids. The germline CDR1 and CDR2 sequences are SGHNT and YYREEE (reference sequence). V was pared by 0 bases and J by 1 base, with 8 bases of the junction left unmatched. The CDR3 sequence is CASSLGPGLAGVGQETQYF. CDR3 DNA sequence: TGTGCCAGCAGCTTGGGACCGGGACTAGCGGGAGTGGGCCAAGAGACCCAGTACTTC.